This T cell receptor (beta chain) was sequenced for a study of cytomegalovirus exposure and HLA in healthy donors. Looking at the study overall: The roughly 700 first-cohort repertoires shared a platform with the 120 or so validation repertoires, as reported in a later analysis. Study-wide results and limits: Researchers counted roughly 160 TCR beta chains as cytomegalovirus-associated.

Among the 120 subjects of the validation cohort, separate from the roughly 670-subject first cohort, were the donors. To note about this clone: Its antigen is currently unknown.

Assay used: immunoSEQ multiplex PCR; TCRdb lists only in-frame clones, some missing. The sample contains around 300,000 clones, roughly 90% of which appear only once. This TCR came from a woman in her late teens or twenties in good health and CMV-seronegative. The material sequenced was PBMCs.

CDR3 protein: CAWGGLAGAGETQYF. The CDR3 DNA is TGTGCCTGGGGCGGACTAGCGGGAGCGGGAGAGACCCAGTACTTC. The chain recombines TRBV30 with TRBJ2-5; 13 bases map to TRBD2. The CDR3 loop spans 15 amino acids. Germline CDR1 and CDR2: GTSNPN and SVGIG (reference sequence). The J segment lost 4 bases and the V segment lost 5 bases, leaving 7 bases of the junction unmatched.